A selection of T cell receptor beta chains follows, all from one sample in a study of cytomegalovirus exposure and HLA in healthy donors. Assay used: immunoSEQ multiplex PCR; TCRdb lists only in-frame clones, some missing. The top ten hold over 6.5% of the sample, which has roughly 120,000 clones, about 64% seen once. The specimen sequenced was PBMCs. The receptors were gathered from a man aged 18 to 30 in good health and CMV-seropositive. CDR3s include the opening cysteine and the closing phenylalanine or tryptophan. Each record gives: clone size, V gene, J gene, D gene, CDR3 DNA, CDR3 protein. D genes are given only for firm matches. Clone size, where shown, is once, few, many, or a class for clones that have expanded.

size: -; V: TRBV5-5; J: TRBJ1-1; D: -; DNA: TGTGCCAGCAGCCCCGGGACACTGAACACTGAAGCTTTCTTT; CDR3: CASSPGTLNTEAFF
size: once; V: TRBV25-1; J: TRBJ2-1; D: -; DNA: TGTGCCAGCAGTGGGATGGCGGGGACCTACAATGAGCAGTTCTTC; CDR3: CASSGMAGTYNEQFF
size: -; V: TRBV15; J: TRBJ2-5; D: TRBD2; DNA: TGTGCCACCAGCAGATTGGGGGCGGGGGGGTGGCAAGAGACCCAGTACTTC; CDR3: CATSRLGAGGWQETQYF
size: once; V: TRBV7-9; J: TRBJ1-4; D: -; DNA: TGTGCCAGCAGCTCAAACCTACAGGGCGAGAATGAAAAACTGTTTTTT; CDR3: CASSSNLQGENEKLFF
size: -; V: TRBV28; J: TRBJ2-7; D: TRBD1; DNA: TGTGCCAGCAGTTCGGGGGGACAGGGGTCCTACGAGCAGTACTTC; CDR3: CASSSGGQGSYEQYF
size: large; V: TRBV7-9; J: TRBJ1-3; D: -; DNA: TGTGCCAGCAGCTTCCCACGGGGGGCCGGGGACACCATATATTTT; CDR3: CASSFPRGAGDTIYF
size: -; V: TRBV27; J: TRBJ1-1; D: -; DNA: TGTGCCAGCGGGTGGGCTCTGAACACTGAAGCTTTCTTT; CDR3: CASGWALNTEAFF
size: -; V: TRBV19; J: TRBJ1-1; D: -; DNA: TGTGCCAGTAGGGGTGACACGCGTGAAGCTTTCTTT; CDR3: CASRGDTREAFF
size: -; V: TRBV19; J: TRBJ2-3; D: -; DNA: TGTGCCAGTAGTATAAACGGGGGCACAGATACGCAGTATTTT; CDR3: CASSINGGTDTQYF
size: -; V: TRBV7-2; J: TRBJ2-7; D: -; DNA: TGTGCCAGCAGCTTCTACCCACGGGGCGAGCAGTACTTC; CDR3: CASSFYPRGEQYF
size: -; V: TRBV18; J: TRBJ1-2; D: TRBD1; DNA: TGTGCCAGCTCACCCGGGACAGGGTTAGAAAATGGCTACACCTTC; CDR3: CASSPGTGLENGYTF
size: -; V: TRBV6-6; J: TRBJ2-7; D: TRBD2; DNA: TGTGCCAGCAGTTCGAGGGCGGGGGGGTTTAACGAGCAGTACTTC; CDR3: CASSSRAGGFNEQYF
size: -; V: TRBV7-8; J: TRBJ2-2; D: TRBD2; DNA: TGTGCCAGCAGCCCCCGGACTAGCGGGGCCCTATCGACCGGGGAGCTGTTTTTT; CDR3: CASSPRTSGALSTGELFF
size: -; V: TRBV14; J: TRBJ2-1; D: TRBD1; DNA: TGTGCCAGCAGCCAAGATTTGGGGTGGACAGGGGGCAGTGAGCAGTTCTTC; CDR3: CASSQDLGWTGGSEQFF
size: -; V: TRBV10-3; J: TRBJ1-1; D: TRBD1; DNA: TGTGCCATCAGTCAACCGACAGGGTTCCCTGAAGCTTTCTTT; CDR3: CAISQPTGFPEAFF
size: -; V: TRBV4-1; J: TRBJ1-6; D: TRBD1; DNA: TGCGCCAGCAGCCAAGCCGGTTACAGGGGGGTTAGGAATTCACCCCTCCACTTT; CDR3: CASSQAGYRGVRNSPLHF
size: -; V: TRBV6-1; J: TRBJ2-1; D: TRBD1; DNA: TGTGCCAGCAGTCCCGGGACAGGGGTACGCGAGCAGTTCTTC; CDR3: CASSPGTGVREQFF
size: -; V: TRBV7-2; J: TRBJ1-3; D: -; DNA: TGTGCCAGCAGCCCTCTAACCAGAGGGACCATATATTTT; CDR3: CASSPLTRGTIYF